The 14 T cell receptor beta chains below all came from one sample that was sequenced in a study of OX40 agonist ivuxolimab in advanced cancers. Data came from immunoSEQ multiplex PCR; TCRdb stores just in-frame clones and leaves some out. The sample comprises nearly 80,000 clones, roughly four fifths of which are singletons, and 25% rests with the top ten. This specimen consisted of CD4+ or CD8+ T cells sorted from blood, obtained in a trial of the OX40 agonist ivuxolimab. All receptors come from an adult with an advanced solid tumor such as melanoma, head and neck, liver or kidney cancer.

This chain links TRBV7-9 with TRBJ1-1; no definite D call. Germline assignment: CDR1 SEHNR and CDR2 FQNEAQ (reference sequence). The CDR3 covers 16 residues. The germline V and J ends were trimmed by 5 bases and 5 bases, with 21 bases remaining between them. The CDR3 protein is CASSTAFGREGTEAFF. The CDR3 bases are TGTGCCAGCAGCACTGCTTTCGGGAGGGAAGGTACTGAAGCTTTCTTT.

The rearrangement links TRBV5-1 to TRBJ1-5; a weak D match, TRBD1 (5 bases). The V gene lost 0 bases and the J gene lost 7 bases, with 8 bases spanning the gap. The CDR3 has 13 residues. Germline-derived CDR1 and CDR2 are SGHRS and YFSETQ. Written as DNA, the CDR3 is TGCGCCAGCAGCTTGGAGGGGCGCCAGCCCCAGCATTTT. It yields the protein CASSLEGRQPQHF.

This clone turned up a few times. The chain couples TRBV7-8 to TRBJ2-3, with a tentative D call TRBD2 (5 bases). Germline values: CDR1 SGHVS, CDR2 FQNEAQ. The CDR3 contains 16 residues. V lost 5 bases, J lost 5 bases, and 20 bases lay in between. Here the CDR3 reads CASSLTRGPGQDTQYF. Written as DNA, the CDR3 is TGTGCCAGCAGCCTAACTAGAGGCCCGGGCCAAGATACGCAGTATTTT.

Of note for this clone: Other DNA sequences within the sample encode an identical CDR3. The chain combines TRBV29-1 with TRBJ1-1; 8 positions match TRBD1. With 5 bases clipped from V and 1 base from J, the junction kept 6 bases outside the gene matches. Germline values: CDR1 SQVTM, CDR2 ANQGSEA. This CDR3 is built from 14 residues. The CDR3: CSVSRTGRNTEAFF. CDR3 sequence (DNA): TGCAGCGTTTCTCGGACAGGGCGGAACACTGAAGCTTTCTTT.

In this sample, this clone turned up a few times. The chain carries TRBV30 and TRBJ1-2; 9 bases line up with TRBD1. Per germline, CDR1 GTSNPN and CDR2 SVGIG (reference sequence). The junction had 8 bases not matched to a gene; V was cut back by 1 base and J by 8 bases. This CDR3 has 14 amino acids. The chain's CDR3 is CAWSGSGTGIGYTF. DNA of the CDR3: TGTGCCTGGAGTGGATCCGGGACAGGGATAGGCTACACCTTC.

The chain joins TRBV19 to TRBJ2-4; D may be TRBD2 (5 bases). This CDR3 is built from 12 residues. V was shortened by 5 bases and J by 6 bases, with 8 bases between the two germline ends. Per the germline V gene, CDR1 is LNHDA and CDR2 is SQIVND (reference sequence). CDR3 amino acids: CASSEGGNIQYF. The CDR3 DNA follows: TGTGCCAGTAGTGAGGGCGGAAACATTCAGTACTTC.

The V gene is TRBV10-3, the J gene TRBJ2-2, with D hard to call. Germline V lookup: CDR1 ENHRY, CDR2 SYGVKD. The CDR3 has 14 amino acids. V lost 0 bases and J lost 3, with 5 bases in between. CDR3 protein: CAISESADTGELFF. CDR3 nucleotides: TGTGCCATCAGTGAGTCTGCGGACACCGGGGAGCTGTTTTTT.

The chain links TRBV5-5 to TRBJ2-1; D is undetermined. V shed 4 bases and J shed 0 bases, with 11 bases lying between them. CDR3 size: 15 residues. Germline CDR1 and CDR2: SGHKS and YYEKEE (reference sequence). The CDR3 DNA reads TGTGCCAGCAGCCCCTTTAAGAGCTCCTACAATGAGCAGTTCTTC. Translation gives CASSPFKSSYNEQFF.

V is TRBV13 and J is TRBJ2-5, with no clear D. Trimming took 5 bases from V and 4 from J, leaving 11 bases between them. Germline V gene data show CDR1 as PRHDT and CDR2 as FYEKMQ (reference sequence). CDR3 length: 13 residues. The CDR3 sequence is CASSETARETQYF. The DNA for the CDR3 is TGTGCCAGCAGCGAGACTGCAAGAGAGACCCAGTACTTC.

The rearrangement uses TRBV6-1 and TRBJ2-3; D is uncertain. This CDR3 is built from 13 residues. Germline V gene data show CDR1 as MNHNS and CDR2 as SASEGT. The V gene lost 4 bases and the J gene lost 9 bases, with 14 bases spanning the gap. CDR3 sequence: CASSAREVGTQYF. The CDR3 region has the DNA TGTGCCAGCAGTGCACGTGAGGTAGGCACGCAGTATTTT.

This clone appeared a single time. The CDR3 DNA reads as TGCGCCAGCAGCATCCAGGGGCGGAACACTGAAGCTTTCTTT. Its translation is CASSIQGRNTEAFF. The chain uses TRBV5-1 and TRBJ1-1; D might be TRBD1 (6 bases). The V end lost 4 bases, the J end lost 1 base, and 11 bases lay between the germline ends. The CDR3 spans 14 residues. Germline CDR1 SGHRS, CDR2 YFSETQ.

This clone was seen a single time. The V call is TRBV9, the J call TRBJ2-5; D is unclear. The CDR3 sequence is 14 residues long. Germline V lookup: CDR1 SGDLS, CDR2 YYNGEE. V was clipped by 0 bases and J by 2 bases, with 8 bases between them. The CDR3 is CASSVDGRQETQYF. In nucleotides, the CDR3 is TGTGCCAGCAGCGTAGACGGCAGACAAGAGACCCAGTACTTC.

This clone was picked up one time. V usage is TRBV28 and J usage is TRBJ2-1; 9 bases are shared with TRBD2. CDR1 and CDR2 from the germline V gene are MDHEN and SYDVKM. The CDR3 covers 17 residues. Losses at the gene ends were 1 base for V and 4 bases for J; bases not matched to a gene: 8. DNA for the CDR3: TGTGCCAGCAGTTTATTGGCGGGGCGGGGGGGATACAATGAGCAGTTCTTC. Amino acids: CASSLLAGRGGYNEQFF.

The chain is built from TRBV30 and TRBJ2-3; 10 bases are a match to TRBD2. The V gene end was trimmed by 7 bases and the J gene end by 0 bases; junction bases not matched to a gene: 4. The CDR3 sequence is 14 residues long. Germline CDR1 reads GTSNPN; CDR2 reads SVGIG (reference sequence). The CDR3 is CAYRLAGSTDTQYF. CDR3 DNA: TGTGCCTACAGACTAGCGGGTAGCACAGATACGCAGTATTTT.